The clone carrying this T cell receptor (beta chain) was observed a few times. Antigen unknown. As for time point: newly diagnosed GD, antithyroid drugs for less than 3 months. With RNA extracted from PBMCs as input, the TCR library was made. Patients came from an endocrinology department in Xi'an, China. Between the trimmed V and J ends, which lost 11 bases and 0 bases, there was a span of 14 bases. The CDR3 spans 13 residues. This specimen comes from a study of regulatory T cells in long-lasting Graves disease. Points from the study as a whole: Clonotypes that were public and shared totalled a few thousand in persistent patients versus around 970 in new patients.

Relying on iRepertoire HTBI primers and Arm-PCR of CDR3 regions, the team built TCR beta libraries. TCRdb independently ran MiXCR on the multiplex PCR reads; one entry per CDR3 protein. The profile shows roughly 500,000 distinct CDR3 sequences, less than 15% of them singletons. These data are also associated with another study on T cells in Graves' hyperthyroidism and ophthalmopathy.

The sequence came from a man aged 30 to 45 with Graves disease. J is TRBJ2-7 and V is TRBV12-3 or TRBV12-4; D possibly matches TRBD1 or TRBD2 (5 bases each). The source was peripheral blood mononuclear cells (PBMCs), collected at new diagnosis, from a patient treated with antithyroid drugs. Here the CDR3 reads CAAQRDGSYEQYF. CDR3 DNA: TGTGCCGCCCAACGGGACGGCTCCTACGAGCAGTACTTC.